This TCR beta chain was recovered during a study of cytomegalovirus exposure and HLA in healthy donors (dated 2017 in TCRdb). About the full investigation: An earlier analysis of roughly 500 of the donors reported about 280 Gb of sequence data and 95 million to 140 million unique TCR beta sequences obtained from some 200 million T cells. Among 398 genotyped donors of the cohort, an average of approximately 240,000 unique TCR beta nucleotide sequences were sequenced per donor, around 18% of them non-productive. Around 320 gigabases of sequencing data and approximately 80 million unique TCR sequences were included in an early release covering under 650 HLA-typed donors. The study aimed to test whether signatures of past pathogen exposure could be identified by cataloging public T cell receptors. All discovery cohort repertoires had been generated using a single sequencing platform. To predict cytomegalovirus infection status, the study combined high-throughput TCR immunosequencing, statistical association of individual TCRs with disease status, and machine learning. To study patterns of TCR occurrence, a later analysis re-analyzed previously published TCR beta repertoires from hundreds of donors and added high-resolution HLA genotyping. HLA typing included class I and class II loci at four-digit resolution. Donor age, sex, ethnicity and CMV serostatus were collected together with the repertoire data. The study profiled the T cell repertoires of hundreds of subjects by immunosequencing and related them to cytomegalovirus serostatus. Genome-wide SNP genotypes for about 60% of the 666 donors were used in a later genetic analysis, which treated that subset as a discovery cohort. Several DR-DQ haplotypes were handled as single units for association and clustering because linkage in the cohort was strong. Typing coverage varied by locus: roughly 629-640 donors for A, B, C, DRB1 and DQB1; roughly 500 for DQA1; more than 600 for DPA1; roughly 470 for DPB1. Along with the roughly 670-subject first cohort, a separate validation cohort of over a hundred different subjects was used. Of the 398 genotyped donors, roughly 85% fell in the genetic ancestry cluster associated with self-reported Caucasian donors. An earlier analysis of roughly 600 of the donors used high-throughput TCR beta sequencing to judge whether each TCR beta V gene segment behaved as functional or pseudogenic. In the later analysis, no new phenotypic data were used to find candidate immune exposures; instead, reliance was placed on TCR beta sequences and their occurrence across donors. Here is what the overall study found, with its caveats: The cohort was sequenced for TCR beta chains only, and without alpha or paired-chain data the features that could be detected were limited. In a later analysis, some 18,000 TCR beta sequences were associated with specific HLA alleles at a false discovery rate of 0.05. In a later genetic analysis, a missense DCLRE1C variant was associated with V-gene and J-gene trimming of TCR beta chains, and the association was replicated in an independent cohort. The study gave a list of more than 150 TCR beta chains associated with cytomegalovirus. The authors suggested that the approach could potentially be generalized to other disease states and immunological phenotypes. The classifier was reported to diagnose cytomegalovirus status with high specificity and sensitivity in both the original and validation cohorts. In vitro tests confirmed that a few of the cytomegalovirus-associated TCR beta chains recognize cytomegalovirus antigens. Strong co-occurrence of HLA alleles, especially DR and DQ, made assigning TCR associations to individual alleles difficult. In a later analysis, TCR association rates were found to vary across HLA loci, with the most associated TCRs seen for DRB1 alleles and the fewest for HLA-C alleles. Because HLA typing was missing for some donors at each locus, association tests included only the typed subset. Because the 87-base-pair reads could not distinguish some IMGT-functional V segments, including TRBV6-2 and TRBV6-3, those segments were excluded. Across donors, most TCR sequences were observed very rarely, whereas some public TCRs were present in many individuals. A further reported finding was that TCR beta sequences accurately predicted the HLA-A and HLA-B alleles for most subjects in the first cohort. Correlated functional status among segregating V segments might be attributable to linkage disequilibrium, but an unknown experimental factor could not be ruled out. In a later analysis, several top co-occurrence clusters were reported to appear linked to parvovirus B19, influenza, CMV and Epstein-Barr virus. According to a later analysis, most CMV-associated TCR beta chains appeared to be HLA-restricted, and the HLA associations seemed to be driven largely by CMV exposure. Immune exposure information for the cohort was limited to CMV serostatus. In a later analysis, HLA-associated TCR beta chains showed more clonal expansion and lower generation probabilities than non-associated chains that were equally common. Compared with the roughly 700-donor mean, donors in an Asian-associated ancestry cluster had fewer N-insertions in productive TCRs, according to a later genetic analysis. Broadly in line with IMGT annotations, most TCR beta V segments showed up in productive rearrangements about 87% or about 30% of the time in an earlier analysis of several hundred of the donors. Presence/absence analyses assumed roughly uniform sequencing depth across donors, an assumption that may not hold. The earlier analysis of approximately 540 of the donors excluded some 15 rarely observed V segments, including chromosome 9 orphons, because counts were too low. A cluster of highly shared sequence variants was judged likely to represent a technical artifact of the sequencing pipeline.

The cohort consisted of approximately 670 healthy bone marrow donors. All cohort members were sampled while nominally healthy, although unrecorded immune exposures were likely present. The donor was CMV seronegative and belonged to the group of around 350 seronegative cohort members. Every donor gave a peripheral blood sample, and the peripheral blood mononuclear cells from that sample were used for TCR beta sequencing. The Qiagen DNeasy Blood Extraction Kit was used to extract genomic DNA from the blood cell samples. Measured from the cysteine to the phenylalanine, the CDR3 is 15 residues long. Here the CDR3 DNA is all that survives: 45 bases in frame from base 1. From the germline V gene (reference sequence), CDR1 is MNHNY and CDR2 is SVGAGI. The V and J ends are trimmed by 0 bases and 9 bases, leaving 15 bases between them. Notes on this clone: There is no known antigen for this receptor. Base qualities are missing; no much larger clone stands one base away.

To prepare the library, the immunoSEQ multiplex PCR assay was applied. The multiplex PCR relied on a mix of 60 forward primers for TCR Vbeta segments and 13 reverse primers for TCR Jbeta segments. Amplification of the CDR3 region of rearranged TCR beta genes was performed with a multiplex PCR assay on genomic DNA. The Illumina HiSeq System was used to sequence the amplified TCR beta libraries as 87-base-pair reads. The original methods were these. A later analysis tallied 75 million to 85 million unique TCR beta chains across the approximately 670 repertoires, and around 10 million of those chains were shared by two or more donors. Raw reads were error-corrected and collapsed into unique sequences with a nearest-neighbor algorithm that merged closely related sequences to remove PCR and sequencing errors. V, D and J gene segments were assigned by aligning CDR3 sequences to IMGT reference sequences. Each retained sequence needed at least a six-nucleotide match to both a V gene segment and a J gene segment. Rearrangements were classified as productive when the CDR3 lacked stop codons and remained in frame with V and J, and all other rearrangements were classified as non-productive. CDR3 was defined by IMGT convention, running from the second conserved V-encoded cysteine to the conserved J-encoded phenylalanine. The earlier analysis of approximately 500 of the donors excluded sequences that lacked an unambiguous match to a single V gene segment. An earlier analysis of 587 of the donors called V segments functional above 56.7% productive rearrangements and segregating when the between-donor standard deviation exceeded 5%. A statistical classification framework was developed to diagnose cytomegalovirus status using the catalog of TCR beta chain sequences. V and J gene assignment, in a later analysis, came from comparing TCR nucleotide sequences with IMGT/GENE-DB human TR gene sequences. Using the TCRdist pipeline, a later analysis assigned CDR3 sequences along with most-parsimonious VDJ recombination scenarios. In a later analysis, every TCR beta chain was defined by the combination of its CDR3 amino acid sequence and its V-gene family, and reads without a unique V-gene family were dropped. As a way to deal with suspected cross-contamination and a sequencing artifact, a later analysis dropped hundreds of nucleotide sequences that were highly shared and had low generation probability. A later analysis calculated a clonal expansion index for each public chain from normalized within-repertoire ranks of inferred template counts. In a later analysis, generation probabilities were computed using a VDJ recombination model fitted to out-of-frame rearrangements, and the results were checked against IGoR. In a later analysis, TCR-TCR, TCR-HLA and TCR-CMV co-occurrence was scored with hypergeometric tests, and a repertoire-size bias correction was applied to TCR pairs. False discovery rates were estimated in a later analysis by permuting HLA or CMV assignments 20 times. In a later analysis, co-occurring TCRs were grouped using DBSCAN, with TCRdist sequence similarity added in when clustering inside HLA-allele-positive subsets. For co-occurrence clustering, repertoires with fewer than 30,000 or more than 120,000 public chains were excluded, along with several repertoires with anomalous nucleotide sharing. The clones in this table, taken by TCRdb from immuneACCESS, are in-frame only. Not every clone is retained; where verified, under half of the shortfall comes from an unresolved V gene, and the cause of the rest is unknown. D and trimming come from the DNA, and the V and J calls and clone size come from that table. The sample table lists some 150,000 clones, 75% of them with a count of one. The biggest ten clones account for 6% to 8.5% of the sample.

This sequence uses TRBV6-6 and TRBJ1-5, with the D gene too uncertain to name. Sequences were obtained from PBMCs. The clonotype originates from a man younger than 45 in good health and CMV-seronegative. The CDR3 protein sequence reads: CASSYSRFGDRPQHF. The sequenced DNA: TGTGCCAGCAGTTACTCGAGATTCGGAGATCGGCCCCAGCATTTT.